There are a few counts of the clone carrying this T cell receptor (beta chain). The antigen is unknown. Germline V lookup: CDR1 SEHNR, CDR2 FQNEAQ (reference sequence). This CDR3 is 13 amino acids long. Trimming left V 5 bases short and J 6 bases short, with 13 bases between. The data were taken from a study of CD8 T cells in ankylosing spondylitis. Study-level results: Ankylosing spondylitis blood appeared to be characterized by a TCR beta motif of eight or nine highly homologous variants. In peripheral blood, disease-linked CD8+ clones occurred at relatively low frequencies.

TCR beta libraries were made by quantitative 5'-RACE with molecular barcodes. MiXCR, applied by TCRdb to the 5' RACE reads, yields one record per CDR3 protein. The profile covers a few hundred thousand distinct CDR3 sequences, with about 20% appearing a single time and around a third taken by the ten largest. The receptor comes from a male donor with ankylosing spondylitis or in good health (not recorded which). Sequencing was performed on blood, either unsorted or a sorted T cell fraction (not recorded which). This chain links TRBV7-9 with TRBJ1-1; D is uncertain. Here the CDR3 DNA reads TGTGCCAGCAGCCCCCCCGGGAGCGCTGAAGCTTTCTTT. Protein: CASSPPGSAEAFF.